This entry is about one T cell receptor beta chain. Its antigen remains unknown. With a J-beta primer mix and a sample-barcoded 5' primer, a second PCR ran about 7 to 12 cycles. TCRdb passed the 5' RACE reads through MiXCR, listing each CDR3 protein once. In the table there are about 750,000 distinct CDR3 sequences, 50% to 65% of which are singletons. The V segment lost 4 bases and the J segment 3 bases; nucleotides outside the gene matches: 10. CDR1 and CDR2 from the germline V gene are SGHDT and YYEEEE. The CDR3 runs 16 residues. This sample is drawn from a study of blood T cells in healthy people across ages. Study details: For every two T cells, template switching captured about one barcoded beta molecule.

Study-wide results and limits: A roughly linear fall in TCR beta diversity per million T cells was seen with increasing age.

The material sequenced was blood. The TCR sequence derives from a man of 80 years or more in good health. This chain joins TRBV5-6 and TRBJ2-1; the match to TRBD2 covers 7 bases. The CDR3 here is CASSITGPGGYNEQFF. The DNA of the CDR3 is TGTGCCAGCAGCATAACAGGTCCGGGAGGCTACAATGAGCAGTTCTTC.